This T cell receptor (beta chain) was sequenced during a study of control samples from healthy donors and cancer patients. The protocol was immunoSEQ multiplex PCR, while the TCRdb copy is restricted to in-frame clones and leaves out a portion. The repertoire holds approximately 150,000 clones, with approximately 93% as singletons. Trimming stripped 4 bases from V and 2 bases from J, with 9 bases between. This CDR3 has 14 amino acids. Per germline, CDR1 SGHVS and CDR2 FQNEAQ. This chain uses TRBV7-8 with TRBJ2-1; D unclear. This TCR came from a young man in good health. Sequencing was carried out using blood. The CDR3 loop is CASSSSSTYNEQFF. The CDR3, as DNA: TGTGCCAGCAGCTCCAGCTCGACCTACAATGAGCAGTTCTTC.